This T cell receptor beta chain was captured in a study of blood T cell repertoires in COVID-19. Study-wide background: Donors in the United States, Italy and Spain gave samples during acute or convalescent COVID-19. PBMCs, B-cell-depleted T cells, or T cells were the source of the cDNA or gDNA that made up the material.

Germline trimming cut 4 bases from V and 2 bases from J; bases unmatched to any gene: 10. Germline CDR1 is LNHDA and CDR2 is SQIVND (reference sequence). CDR3 size: 16 residues. Original methodology: Scientists estimated how many nucleated cells there were by amplifying reference gene primers. Sequencing used immunoSEQ multiplex PCR; TCRdb keeps in-frame clones, though not all of them. V, J and clone size reflect that table, while D and trimming were determined from the DNA. Of approximately 89,000 clones listed, less than 85% are singletons. The clonotype comes from a woman older than 75 with acute or convalescent COVID-19. The V call is TRBV19, the J call TRBJ2-5, with 7 nucleotides matching TRBD2. The sample consisted of peripheral blood. This chain's CDR3 is CASSTQQAGLQETQYF. DNA of the CDR3: TGTGCCAGTAGTACCCAACAAGCGGGGTTGCAAGAGACCCAGTACTTC.